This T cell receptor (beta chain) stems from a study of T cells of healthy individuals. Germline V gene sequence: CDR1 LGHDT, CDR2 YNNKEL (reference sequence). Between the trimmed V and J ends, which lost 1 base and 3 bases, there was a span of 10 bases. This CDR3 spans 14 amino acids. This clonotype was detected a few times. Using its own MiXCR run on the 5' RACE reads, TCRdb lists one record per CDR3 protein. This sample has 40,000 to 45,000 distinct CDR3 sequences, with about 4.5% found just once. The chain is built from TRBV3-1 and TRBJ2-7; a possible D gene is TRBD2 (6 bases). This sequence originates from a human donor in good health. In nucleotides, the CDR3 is TGTGCCAGCAGCCAAGGTACGGGGGTCTACGAGCAGTACTTC. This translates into CASSQGTGVYEQYF.